The 20 T cell receptor beta chains below all came from one sample that was sequenced in a study of PD-L1 blockade in urothelial cancer. Time point reported: pretreatment peripheral blood. TCRdb's table, derived via immunoSEQ multiplex PCR, lists solely in-frame clones and lacks some. Among approximately 48,000 clones listed, around 88% were seen once. The sample here was PBMCs, taken around atezolizumab (anti-PD-L1) treatment. These receptors were taken from an older woman with urothelial cancer.

The chain uses TRBV7-2 and TRBJ1-2, with D possibly matching TRBD1 (5 bases). V was shortened by 5 bases and J by 7 bases, with 17 bases between the two germline ends. The length of the CDR3 is 14 residues. Germline V gene lookup returns CDR1 SGHTA and CDR2 FQGNSA. The CDR3 sequence: CASSKPARDGGYTF. The CDR3 DNA reads as TGTGCCAGCAGCAAGCCGGCCAGGGATGGTGGCTACACCTTC.

The chain's CDR3 is CASSQVGVGRPNTEAFF. The DNA for the CDR3 is TGCGCCAGCAGCCAAGTTGGGGTCGGGAGGCCGAACACTGAAGCTTTCTTT. The V gene is TRBV4-1, the J gene TRBJ1-1; D call uncertain. CDR3 length equals 17 residues. In germline, CDR1 is MGHRA, CDR2 YSYEKL. V lost 1 base and J 1 base, leaving 16 bases between the germline ends.

The V call is TRBV5-1, the J call TRBJ1-5, with a weak D call TRBD1 (5 bases). The V end lost 5 bases, the J end lost 5 bases, and 14 bases lay between the germline ends. This CDR3 is 14 amino acids long. CDR1 SGHRS and CDR2 YFSETQ come from the germline V gene. In nucleotides, the CDR3 is TGCGCCAGCAGTGAGGGAGGGGAACATCAGCCCCAGCATTTT. Translating gives CASSEGGEHQPQHF. The whole variable domain, remainder taken from reference TRBV5-1 and TRBJ1-5, is KAGVTQTPRYLIKTRGQQVTLSCSPISGHRSVSWYQQTPGQGLQFLFEYFSETQRNKGNFPGRFSGRQFSNSRSEMNVSTLELGDSALYLCASSEGGEHQPQHFGDGTRLSIL.

This chain links TRBV15 with TRBJ2-7; a weak D match, TRBD2 (6 bases). CDR1 and CDR2 (germline): LNHNV, YYDKDF (reference sequence). V gave up 0 bases and J gave up 6 bases, with 21 bases separating them. This CDR3 region has 17 residues. CDR3 nucleotide sequence: TGTGCCACCAGCAGAGATCTACGGATTCTCGGCGGGACCGAGCAGTACTTC. Translation: CATSRDLRILGGTEQYF.

V gene TRBV7-2 combines with J gene TRBJ2-5, with TRBD2 as a possible D gene (5 bases). This CDR3 comprises 15 residues. V lost 2 bases and J lost 5, with 15 bases in between. Germline-derived CDR1 and CDR2 are SGHTA and FQGNSA. CDR3 DNA sequence: TGTGCCAGCAGCTTAATCGGGATGAGTGGGGAGACCCAGTACTTC. It encodes CASSLIGMSGETQYF.

This clone appeared a few times. The chain combines TRBV7-2 with TRBJ2-2; D might be TRBD1 (6 bases). This CDR3 is built from 11 residues. The V end was cut by 10 bases, the J end by 10 bases, with 13 bases between. Germline loops: CDR1 SGHTA, CDR2 FQGNSA. The CDR3 DNA follows: TGTGCCACGAGAGGGGGAGAGGAGCTGTTTTTT. The encoded protein is CATRGGEELFF.

This chain connects TRBV4-2 to TRBJ2-7, with TRBD1 matching over 9 bases. V was clipped by 4 bases and J by 2 bases; unmatched bases: 9. CDR1 LGHNA and CDR2 YNFKEQ come from the germline V gene. This CDR3 comprises 16 residues. CDR3 bases: TGTGCCAGCAGCCCTAGACCGGGACAGGGCACCTACGAGCAGTACTTC. Translation gives CASSPRPGQGTYEQYF.

This chain joins TRBV11-2 and TRBJ1-6; possible D gene TRBD1, 5 bases. The CDR3 has 15 residues. Germline CDR1 and CDR2: SGHAT and FQNNGV. V lost 7 bases, J lost 7 bases, and 17 bases lay in between. This CDR3 reads CASTFRAGGNSPLHF. The CDR3 nucleotides read TGTGCCAGCACCTTCAGGGCCGGAGGGAATTCACCCCTCCACTTT.

The chain couples TRBV15 to TRBJ2-2, with 9 bases lining up with TRBD2. The CDR3 spans 16 residues. The germline gives CDR1 LNHNV, CDR2 YYDKDF (reference sequence). With V trimmed by 1 base and J by 5 bases, 5 bases remained unmatched. CDR3 amino acids: CATSRVAGVTTGELFF. In nucleotides, the CDR3 is TGTGCCACCAGCAGAGTAGCGGGAGTAACAACCGGGGAGCTGTTTTTT.

J is TRBJ2-7 and V is TRBV6-5; the match to TRBD2 covers 9 bases. CDR3 length equals 13 residues. CDR1 and CDR2 from the germline V gene are MNHEY and SVGAGI. V shed 11 bases, J shed 2 bases, and the junction held 7 bases outside the gene matches. CDR3 sequence reads: CAVKREAAYEQYF. The DNA of the CDR3 is TGTGCCGTAAAGCGGGAGGCAGCCTACGAGCAGTACTTC.

V usage is TRBV6-5 and J usage is TRBJ2-1, with 9 bases aligning to TRBD2. From germline, CDR1 is MNHEY and CDR2 SVGAGI. The CDR3 consists of 15 residues. J lost 3 bases, V lost 2 bases, and 2 bases had no gene match. The CDR3 DNA follows: TGTGCCAGCAGTTACAAGCGGGAGGTCTACAATGAGCAGTTCTTC. This codes for CASSYKREVYNEQFF.

The rearrangement joins TRBV10-1 to TRBJ2-1, with 14 bases aligning to TRBD2. Germline V gene lookup returns CDR1 WNHNN and CDR2 SYGVQD (reference sequence). This CDR3 is 16 amino acids long. The V gene end was trimmed by 4 bases and the J gene end by 7 bases; junction bases not matched to a gene: 6. In nucleotides, the CDR3 is TGCGCCAGCAGTGGGACTAGCGGGAGGTCGTGGAATGAGCAGTTCTTC. It yields the protein CASSGTSGRSWNEQFF.

The chain combines TRBV5-6 with TRBJ2-2; 8 bases agree with TRBD2. This CDR3 contains 17 residues. Trimming removed 4 bases from V and 6 bases from J; junction bases left unmatched: 14. CDR1 SGHDT and CDR2 YYEEEE come from the germline V gene. CDR3 loop: CASSIKTTSVFAGELFF. Written as DNA, the CDR3 is TGTGCCAGCAGCATAAAAACGACTAGCGTCTTCGCCGGGGAGCTGTTTTTT.

V usage is TRBV18 and J usage is TRBJ1-2; 8 bases fit TRBD1. After removal of 0 bases from V and 0 bases from J, the junction contained 9 bases not matched to a gene. Germline CDR1 reads KGHSH; CDR2 reads LQKENI. The CDR3 sequence is 18 residues long. CDR3 DNA sequence: TGTGCCAGCTCACCACCGCAAGGACAGGGATATTCTAACTATGGCTACACCTTC. It encodes CASSPPQGQGYSNYGYTF.

The gene calls are TRBV7-8 and TRBJ2-3; D is perhaps TRBD2 (5 bases). This CDR3 is built from 15 residues. Germline V gene sequence: CDR1 SGHVS, CDR2 FQNEAQ. V lost 1 base to trimming and J lost 1 base, with 9 bases between them. The CDR3 nucleotides read TGTGCCAGCAGCTTAGTATCAGCGGGCACAGATACGCAGTATTTT. It codes for CASSLVSAGTDTQYF.

This clone was found a few times. The rearrangement uses TRBV15 and TRBJ1-6; possibly TRBD1 for D (5 bases). Germline CDR1 LNHNV, CDR2 YYDKDF (reference sequence). V was cut by 2 bases and J by 0 bases, with 11 bases left in between. The CDR3 has 17 residues. The CDR3 sequence: CATSRTRGSSYNSPLHF. In nucleotides, the CDR3 is TGTGCCACCAGCAGAACACGGGGGAGCTCCTATAATTCACCCCTCCACTTT.

The chain is built from TRBV5-4 and TRBJ2-3; 9 nucleotides match TRBD2. Germline CDR1 SGHNT, CDR2 YYREEE (reference sequence). Trimming cost V 4 bases and J 0 bases; bases outside gene matches: 6. The CDR3 is made up of 16 amino acids. CDR3 protein: CASSAPSGTSTDTQYF. CDR3 coding DNA: TGTGCCAGCAGCGCCCCTAGCGGGACTAGCACAGATACGCAGTATTTT.

This clone was seen a few times. The chain recombines TRBV9 with TRBJ1-2, with 9 bases aligning to TRBD1. This CDR3 is built from 16 residues. Germline values: CDR1 SGDLS, CDR2 YYNGEE. Trimming took 5 bases from V and 3 from J; bases not matched to a gene: 11. The CDR3 region is CASRAGTGWVDYGYTF. In DNA, the CDR3 is TGTGCCAGCAGGGCCGGGACAGGGTGGGTGGACTATGGCTACACCTTC.

This chain connects TRBV7-2 to TRBJ2-7; possible D gene TRBD1, 5 bases. The CDR3 totals 13 residues. Trimming took off 1 base at V and 12 bases at J, with 16 bases between the two ends. Germline CDR1 reads SGHTA; CDR2 reads FQGNSA. As DNA, the CDR3 is TGTGCCAGCAGCTTAGGGGGCGCCGGCCCTGCGTACTTC. Translated: CASSLGGAGPAYF.

The table lists this clone with a few counts. The chain combines TRBV18 with TRBJ1-1, with a weak D call TRBD1 (5 bases). The germline V gene has CDR1 KGHSH and CDR2 LQKENI. The length of the CDR3 is 13 residues. V lost 10 bases and J 0 bases, leaving 12 bases between the germline ends. CDR3 in DNA: TGTGCCACGAAGACAGCCATGAACACTGAAGCTTTCTTT. This sequence encodes CATKTAMNTEAFF.